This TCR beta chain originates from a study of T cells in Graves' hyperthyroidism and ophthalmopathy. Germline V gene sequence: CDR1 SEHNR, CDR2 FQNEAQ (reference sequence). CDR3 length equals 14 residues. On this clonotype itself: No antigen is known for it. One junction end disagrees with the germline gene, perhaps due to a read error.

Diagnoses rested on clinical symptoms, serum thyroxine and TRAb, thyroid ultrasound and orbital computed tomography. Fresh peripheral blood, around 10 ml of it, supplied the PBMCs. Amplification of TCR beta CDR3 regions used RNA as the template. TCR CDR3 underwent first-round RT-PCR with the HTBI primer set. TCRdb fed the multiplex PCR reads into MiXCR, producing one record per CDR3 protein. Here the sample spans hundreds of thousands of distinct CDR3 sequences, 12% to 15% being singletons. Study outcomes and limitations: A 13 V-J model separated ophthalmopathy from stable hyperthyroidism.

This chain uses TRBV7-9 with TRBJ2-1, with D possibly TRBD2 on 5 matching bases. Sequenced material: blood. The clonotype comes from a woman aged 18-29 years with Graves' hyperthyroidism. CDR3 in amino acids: CASNLGSSPNEQFF. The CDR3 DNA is TGTGCCAGCAACTTAGGATCTAGCCCTAATGAGCAGTTCTTC.